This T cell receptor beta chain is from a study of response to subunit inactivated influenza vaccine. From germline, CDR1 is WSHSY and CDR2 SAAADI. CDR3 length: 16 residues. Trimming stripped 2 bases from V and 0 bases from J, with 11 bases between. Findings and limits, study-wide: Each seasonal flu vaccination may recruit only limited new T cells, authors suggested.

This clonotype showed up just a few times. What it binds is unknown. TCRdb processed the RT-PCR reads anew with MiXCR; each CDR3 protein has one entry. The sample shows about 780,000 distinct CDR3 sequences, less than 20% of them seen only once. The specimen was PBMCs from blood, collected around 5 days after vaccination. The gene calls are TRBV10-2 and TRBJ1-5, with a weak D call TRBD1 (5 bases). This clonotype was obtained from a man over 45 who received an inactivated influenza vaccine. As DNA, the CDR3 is TGCGCCAGCAGTGAGAGCCCAGGGTATAGCAATCAGCCCCAGCATTTT. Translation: CASSESPGYSNQPQHF.